This TCR beta chain was captured in a study of blood T cell repertoires in COVID-19. In the study overall: Samples came from the United States, Italy and Spain, spanning acute and convalescent COVID-19.

Participant age was about 18 to 89 years, and participants resided in roughly 25 US areas. Cohort assignment relied on participant-reported clinical history. As originally analysed: It was from reference gene primer amplification that nucleated cell counts were estimated. Produced via immunoSEQ multiplex PCR; TCRdb's table is partial and in-frame only. Clone size and the V and J calls come from that table; the DNA yielded D and trimming. This sample has around 390,000 clones; about 86% occur once, and the top ten carry 10%. J lost 8 bases, V lost 0 bases, and 9 bases had no gene match. This CDR3 has 16 amino acids. Germline V CDR1 and CDR2: GTSNPN, SVGIG (reference sequence).

The rearrangement uses TRBV30 and TRBJ1-6; 8 nucleotides match TRBD1. Sequenced input: PBMCs or T cells enriched from blood (not recorded which). The clonotype comes from a woman between 45 and 65 years old who had recovered from COVID-19. Here the CDR3 DNA reads TGTGCCTGGAGTGTAAGGAGTGGACAGGGCTATTCACCCCTCCACTTT. Translation gives CAWSVRSGQGYSPLHF.